This T cell receptor beta chain was recovered during a study of PD-1 blockade in classical Hodgkin lymphoma. Study summary: It was nivolumab at 3 mg/kg, given intravenously every 2 weeks, that patients received. Overall study findings and caveats: It was CD4+ TCR diversity, not CD8+, that rose significantly by C4D1.

V trimming: 2 bases; J trimming: 7 bases; junction bases outside the gene matches: 8. CDR3 length: 15 amino acids. Germline CDR1 is MNHNS and CDR2 is SASEGT. Sequencing was performed with immunoSEQ multiplex PCR; in TCRdb, only in-frame clones are kept and a portion is missing. The profile covers under 15,000 clones, with about four fifths appearing a single time and about 0.88% taken by the ten largest. Time point meaning: cycle 4 day 1 (C4D1), after less than seven weeks of nivolumab. Patients all relapsed after autologous stem cell transplantation, and there was variation in brentuximab vedotin exposure. Magnetic negative selection served to purify CD4+ T cells out of PBMCs that had been thawed. With regard to this clone: Its antigen remains unidentified.

This specimen consisted of CD4+ T cells from blood, obtained before the fourth cycle of nivolumab. The sequence derives from a human donor with classical Hodgkin lymphoma. J is TRBJ2-1 and V is TRBV6-1; 7 bases fit TRBD1. CDR3 DNA sequence: TGTGCCAGCAGTGAACTCGGACAGGCGACTAATGAGCAGTTCTTC. Translation: CASSELGQATNEQFF.